One and the same sample provided the 20 T cell receptor beta chains below, sequenced in a study of blood T cell repertoires in COVID-19. Generated by immunoSEQ multiplex PCR, the TCRdb table keeps only in-frame clones and is missing some. The table shows about 400,000 clones, with roughly 88% occurring only once. The sequencing sample was made of PBMCs or T cells enriched from blood (not recorded which). Receptor source: a woman between 35 and 50 years old with acute COVID-19.

This clone appeared once. The gene calls are TRBV18 and TRBJ1-3; D unclear. Deletions cut 2 bases from V and 0 bases from J, with 11 bases between. CDR1 is KGHSH, CDR2 LQKENI, per germline. The CDR3 has 16 amino acids. CDR3 nucleotides: TGTGCCAGCTCACCAACGCAGGTTTCCTCTGGAAACACCATATATTTT. This gives the protein CASSPTQVSSGNTIYF.

This clone was recorded only once. The genes are TRBV14 and TRBJ2-1, with 7 bases fitting TRBD2. The CDR3 is 14 residues long. Per germline, CDR1 SGHDN and CDR2 FVKESK. V lost 5 bases to trimming and J lost 3 bases; unmatched junction nucleotides: 4. For the CDR3, the DNA is TGTGCCAGCAGCAGGGGAGGGGACTACAATGAGCAGTTCTTC. Its protein is CASSRGGDYNEQFF. Combining the CDR3 with reference TRBV14 and TRBJ2-1 gives the whole variable domain EAGVTQFPSHSVIEKGQTVTLRCDPISGHDNLYWYRRVMGKEIKFLLHFVKESKQDESGMPNNRFLAERTGGTYSTLKVQPAELEDSGVYFCASSRGGDYNEQFFGPGTRLTVL.

The chain carries TRBV7-2 and TRBJ2-7, with D unclear. Germline CDR1 is SGHTA and CDR2 is FQGNSA. This CDR3 has 14 amino acids. Trimming cost V 5 bases and J 2 bases, with 13 bases left between them. In DNA form, the CDR3 reads TGTGCCAGCAGCCAGGCCGCTGCTACCTACGAGCAGTACTTC. This gives the protein CASSQAAATYEQYF.

The chain links TRBV19 to TRBJ1-1; no clear D. CDR1 is LNHDA, CDR2 SQIVND, per germline (reference sequence). The V end lost 0 bases, the J end lost 5 bases, and 10 bases lay between the germline ends. This CDR3 is built from 14 residues. For the CDR3, the DNA is TGTGCCAGTAGTATAGAGTCGGGGTTGACTGAAGCTTTCTTT. It is translated as CASSIESGLTEAFF.

A word on this clone: This CDR3 is also generated by other DNA sequences in the sample. CDR3 DNA: TGCGCCAGCAGCGCCGACAGGGGCAATTCACCCCTCCACTTT. This codes for CASSADRGNSPLHF. The V gene is TRBV5-1, the J gene TRBJ1-6; 8 bases line up with TRBD1. The V segment lost 4 bases and the J segment 7 bases; nucleotides outside the gene matches: 4. The CDR3 covers 14 residues. Germline V gives CDR1 SGHRS, CDR2 YFSETQ.

Points on this clone: The identical CDR3 is also encoded by other nucleotide sequences in the sample. J is TRBJ1-3 and V is TRBV7-9, with 9 bases that match TRBD1. This CDR3 is built from 15 residues. CDR1 and CDR2 (germline): SEHNR, FQNEAQ (reference sequence). V shed 4 bases, J shed 1 base, and the junction held 2 bases outside the gene matches. In DNA, the CDR3 is TGTGCCAGCAGCTGGGGACAGGGATCTGGAAACACCATATATTTT. Protein sequence: CASSWGQGSGNTIYF.

The V call is TRBV18, the J call TRBJ1-1; no reliable D call. This CDR3 has 14 amino acids. In germline, CDR1 is KGHSH, CDR2 LQKENI. Trimming shortened V by 3 bases and J by 1 base, and 9 bases separated the two germline ends. CDR3 in amino acids: CASSPSVENTEAFF. In DNA form, the CDR3 reads TGTGCCAGCTCACCCTCTGTAGAGAACACTGAAGCTTTCTTT.

The chain recombines TRBV4-1 with TRBJ2-2, with D possibly matching TRBD2 (6 bases). Germline V gene sequence: CDR1 MGHRA, CDR2 YSYEKL. The V end lost 3 bases, the J end lost 3 bases, and 8 bases lay between the germline ends. This CDR3 is built from 14 residues. The CDR3 loop reads CASSHGGYTGELFF. CDR3 DNA: TGCGCCAGCAGCCACGGAGGGTACACCGGGGAGCTGTTTTTT.

CDR3 nucleotide sequence: TGTGCCAGCAGCCCGGGTATAGGCTATGGCTACACCTTC. Amino acid sequence: CASSPGIGYGYTF. This sequence joins TRBV11-2 and TRBJ1-2; D ambiguous. Germline values: CDR1 SGHAT, CDR2 FQNNGV. CDR3 size: 13 residues. Trimming left V 5 bases short and J 4 bases short, with 11 bases between.

The chain carries TRBV7-9 and TRBJ2-5; 10 bases fit TRBD1. V was pared by 8 bases and J by 5 bases, with 5 bases of the junction left unmatched. Germline V gene lookup returns CDR1 SEHNR and CDR2 FQNEAQ (reference sequence). The CDR3 sequence is 13 residues long. The CDR3 here is CASGGQGTETQYF. CDR3 in DNA: TGTGCCAGCGGGGGACAGGGGACGGAGACCCAGTACTTC.

The chain links TRBV2 to TRBJ1-1; 8 nucleotides line up with TRBD1. Germline V lookup: CDR1 SNHLY, CDR2 FYNNEI. The CDR3 consists of 14 residues. V lost 6 bases to trimming and J lost 1 base; unmatched junction nucleotides: 4. CDR3 in DNA: TGTGCCAGCAGCGCACAGGGGGGGAACACTGAAGCTTTCTTT. Translated: CASSAQGGNTEAFF.

The chain combines TRBV30 with TRBJ1-6; 8 bases map to TRBD1. V lost 8 bases and J lost 5; bases outside the gene matches: 5. CDR3 length: 13 amino acids. Germline lookup yields CDR1 GTSNPN and CDR2 SVGIG (reference sequence). CDR3 DNA sequence: TGTGCCGGTCGGACAGGGAATAATTCACCCCTCCACTTT. Its protein is CAGRTGNNSPLHF.

The genes are TRBV29-1 and TRBJ1-2; D gene ambiguous. Germline CDR1 SQVTM, CDR2 ANQGSEA. The V and J ends lost 7 bases and 1 base respectively, with 13 bases between them. This CDR3 has 13 amino acids. The DNA for the CDR3 is TGCAGCGCGGGAGACAAGTATAACTATGGCTACACCTTC. Translating it yields CSAGDKYNYGYTF.

This rearrangement joins TRBV12-3 or TRBV12-4 to TRBJ2-3; D ambiguous. Trimming removed 2 bases at V and 6 bases at J, with 6 bases between. CDR3 length equals 12 residues. The CDR3: CASSLRLDTQYF. As DNA, the CDR3 is TGTGCCAGCAGTTTAAGACTTGATACGCAGTATTTT.

This chain uses TRBV19 with TRBJ2-1; TRBD2 matches at 8 bases. This CDR3 comprises 16 residues. J was trimmed by 0 bases and V by 3 bases; bases with no gene match: 4. The germline CDR1 and CDR2 sequences are LNHDA and SQIVND (reference sequence). CDR3 in amino acids: CASSINGGVSYNEQFF. The CDR3 region has the DNA TGTGCCAGTAGTATCAACGGGGGGGTCTCCTACAATGAGCAGTTCTTC.

The V gene is TRBV7-2, the J gene TRBJ1-6; no reliable D call. Germline-derived CDR1 and CDR2 are SGHTA and FQGNSA. The ends were cut back, 0 bases at V and 0 bases at J, with 6 bases in the middle. The CDR3 extends over 16 amino acids. The DNA for the CDR3 is TGTGCCAGCAGCTTAGCAGCGAGCTCCTATAATTCACCCCTCCACTTT. This encodes CASSLAASSYNSPLHF.

The gene calls are TRBV25-1 and TRBJ1-2; 7 bases are shared with TRBD1. The length of the CDR3 is 15 residues. Trimming at V came to 0 bases and at J to 7 bases, leaving 8 bases not matched to a gene. Germline-derived CDR1 and CDR2 are MGHDK and SYGVNS. CDR3 protein: CASSEYTGAGSGYTF. Written as DNA, the CDR3 is TGTGCCAGCAGTGAATACACAGGGGCAGGGTCTGGCTACACCTTC.

This clone was detected only once. The rearrangement links TRBV5-3 to TRBJ1-4, with no clear D. TRBV5-3 qualifies as an ORF whose function is uncertain. This CDR3 has 18 residues. Between the trimmed V and J ends, which lost 5 bases and 1 base, there was a span of 21 bases. In DNA form, the CDR3 reads TGTGCCAGAAGGATTGGGGAGTCTGCGGCAATAACTAATGAAAAACTGTTTTTT. Its translation is CARRIGESAAITNEKLFF.

The table lists this clone with a count of one. The chain recombines TRBV9 with TRBJ2-3; 10 nucleotides agree with TRBD1. J was trimmed by 7 bases and V by 3 bases; bases with no gene match: 8. This CDR3 has 15 residues. Germline-derived CDR1 and CDR2 are SGDLS and YYNGEE. The CDR3 DNA follows: TGTGCCAGCAGCGAAATGACAGGGGGCGGTAATACGCAGTATTTT. Translation gives CASSEMTGGGNTQYF.

The V and J genes are TRBV19 and TRBJ2-5, with 7 nucleotides matching TRBD1. The CDR3 runs to 16 residues. The V gene end was trimmed by 4 bases and the J gene end by 2 bases; junction bases not matched to a gene: 10. The germline gives CDR1 LNHDA, CDR2 SQIVND (reference sequence). The CDR3 nucleotides read TGTGCCAGTAGTACTCGGACAGGTCCCCCTCAAGAGACCCAGTACTTC. Amino acid sequence: CASSTRTGPPQETQYF.